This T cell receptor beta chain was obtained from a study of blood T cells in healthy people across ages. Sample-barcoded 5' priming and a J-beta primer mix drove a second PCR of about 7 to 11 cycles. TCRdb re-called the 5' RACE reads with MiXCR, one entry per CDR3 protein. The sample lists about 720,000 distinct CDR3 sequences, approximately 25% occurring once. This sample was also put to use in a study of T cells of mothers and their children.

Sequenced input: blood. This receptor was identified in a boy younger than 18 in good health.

The CDR3 sequence is CASSLATGGFGNTEAFF. The CDR3 DNA follows: TGCGCCAGCAGCTTGGCGACAGGGGGTTTTGGGAACACTGAAGCTTTCTTT. This sequence joins TRBV5-1 and TRBJ1-1; 9 bases line up with TRBD1. The CDR3 covers 17 residues. V shed 0 bases, J shed 1 base, and the junction held 7 bases outside the gene matches. Germline V CDR1 and CDR2: SGHRS, YFSETQ.